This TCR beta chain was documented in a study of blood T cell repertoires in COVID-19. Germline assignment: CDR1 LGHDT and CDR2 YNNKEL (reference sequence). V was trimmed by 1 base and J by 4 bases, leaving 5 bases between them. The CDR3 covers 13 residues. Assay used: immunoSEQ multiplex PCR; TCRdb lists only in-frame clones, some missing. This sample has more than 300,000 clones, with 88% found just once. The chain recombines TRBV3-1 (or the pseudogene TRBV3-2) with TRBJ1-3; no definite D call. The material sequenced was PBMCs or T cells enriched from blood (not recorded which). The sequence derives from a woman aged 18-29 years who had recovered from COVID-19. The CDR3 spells CASSQVAGNTIYF. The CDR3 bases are TGTGCCAGCAGCCAAGTGGCCGGAAACACCATATATTTT.